This TCR beta chain was sequenced during a study of identical twins. Study results and caveats: The models systematically underestimated how much out-of-frame TCR alpha was shared in monozygotic twins. When twins shared out-of-frame alpha sequences, those sequences had excess low generation probability.

There are many counts of this clonotype. Its target is unknown. Germline CDR1 and CDR2: SGHRS and YFSETQ. The CDR3 is made up of 16 amino acids. V gave up 0 bases and J gave up 6 bases, with 18 bases separating them. TCRdb re-called the 5' RACE reads through MiXCR, storing one row per CDR3 protein. The data show hundreds of thousands of distinct CDR3 sequences, less than 9.5% seen once. These data were also reused for a study on yellow fever vaccine responses in identical twins. As reported in that work: As reported, the vaccine T cell response of twins seemed partly convergent and partly personalized.

This sequence originates from a woman aged 18 to 35 in good health. The material sequenced was CD8+ T cells sorted from blood. The chain uses TRBV5-1 and TRBJ1-2; D might be TRBD1 (6 bases). The CDR3 reads CASSLVGGGPLDGYTF. CDR3 coding DNA: TGCGCCAGCAGCTTGGTTGGAGGGGGTCCTCTCGATGGCTACACCTTC.